This passage covers 7 T cell receptor beta chains from one sample sequenced in a study of OX40 agonist ivuxolimab in advanced cancers. Profiled with immunoSEQ multiplex PCR; TCRdb holds only in-frame clones, not every one. Of 6,500 to 8,000 clones listed, less than 95% were seen once; the top ten hold 9.5% to 12%. The specimen comprised CD4+ or CD8+ T cells sorted from blood, sampled in a trial of the OX40 agonist ivuxolimab. Receptor source: an adult with an advanced solid tumor such as melanoma, head and neck, liver or kidney cancer.

The chain carries TRBV28 and TRBJ2-1; tentative D call: TRBD2 (5 bases). Trimming removed 4 bases from V and 6 bases from J, with 19 bases in between. Germline-derived CDR1 and CDR2 are MDHEN and SYDVKM. The CDR3 covers 16 residues. The CDR3 coding sequence is TGTGCCAGCAGTTCCCCGCGGAGGAACATTGGCAATGAGCAGTTCTTC. Translation gives CASSSPRRNIGNEQFF. The full variable domain, with the rest looked up from reference TRBV28 and TRBJ2-1, is DVKVTQSSRYLVKRTGEKVFLECVQDMDHENMFWYRQDPGLGLRLIYFSYDVKMKEKGDIPEGYSVSREKKERFSLILESASTNQTSMYLCASSSPRRNIGNEQFFGPGTRLTVL.

The chain combines TRBV19 with TRBJ1-5; no reliable D call. This CDR3 comprises 12 residues. V was shortened by 5 bases and J by 3 bases, with 5 bases between the two germline ends. Germline CDR1 and CDR2: LNHDA and SQIVND (reference sequence). The CDR3 is CASSRANQPQHF. For the CDR3, the DNA is TGTGCCAGTAGTCGGGCCAATCAGCCCCAGCATTTT.

The chain recombines TRBV28 with TRBJ2-7; D gene unclear. Per germline, CDR1 MDHEN and CDR2 SYDVKM. Trimming stripped 2 bases from V and 2 bases from J, with 7 bases between. The CDR3 spans 13 residues. The CDR3 region has the DNA TGTGCCAGCAGTTTACCCCATACCTACGAGCAGTACTTC. Translated, it gives CASSLPHTYEQYF.

The rearrangement joins TRBV19 to TRBJ2-7; D remains ambiguous. The CDR3 consists of 11 residues. The V and J ends lost 4 bases and 7 bases respectively, with 8 bases between them. CDR1 is LNHDA and CDR2 is SQIVND in the germline V gene (reference sequence). CDR3 DNA sequence: TGTGCCAGTAGTAAAGGGTGGGAGCAGTACTTC. This translates into CASSKGWEQYF.

This chain uses TRBV6-6 with TRBJ2-5; a possible D gene is TRBD2 (6 bases). CDR3 length equals 14 residues. Trimming took 6 bases from V and 6 from J, leaving 17 bases between them. Germline assignment: CDR1 MNHNY and CDR2 SVGAGI (reference sequence). CDR3: CASSSDGLAQTQYF. CDR3 coding DNA: TGTGCCAGCAGCTCAGATGGGCTAGCGCAGACCCAGTACTTC.

V gene TRBV4-1 combines with J gene TRBJ2-5; 10 positions match TRBD1. Trimming took 4 bases from V and 4 from J; bases not matched to a gene: 6. This CDR3 comprises 15 residues. Per the germline V gene, CDR1 is MGHRA and CDR2 is YSYEKL. CDR3: CASSPTGQGSETQYF. CDR3 nucleotide sequence: TGCGCCAGCAGCCCAACGGGACAGGGGTCAGAGACCCAGTACTTC.

The chain recombines TRBV5-1 with TRBJ2-7, with a weak D call TRBD2 (7 bases). Trimming left V 0 bases short and J 6 bases short, with 19 bases between. Germline loops: CDR1 SGHRS, CDR2 YFSETQ. CDR3 length equals 16 residues. The CDR3 region is CASSLATGLGLGEQYF. The DNA for the CDR3 is TGCGCCAGCAGCTTGGCGACAGGACTAGGCCTCGGCGAGCAGTACTTC.